The present TCR beta chain was sequenced within a study of early T cells in non-severe SARS-CoV-2 infection. As for the study in general: Sequenced bulk RNA came from whole blood that was unsorted, and chains were unpaired.

Unique molecular identifiers were attached to individual cDNA molecules. TCRdb called the 5' RACE reads again in MiXCR, with one record for every CDR3 protein. The table lists about 120,000 distinct CDR3 sequences, around 12% of them singletons, with 3% to 4.5% in the top ten. Study results and limitations: Private and CD4 specificities were missed by VDJdb matching, skewed to anti-spike CD8.

As regards this clonotype: Its antigen is not known.

The V segment lost 7 bases and the J segment 4 bases; nucleotides outside the gene matches: 8. The CDR3 length is 15 residues. CDR1 is MNHEY, CDR2 SMNVEV, per germline (reference sequence). Sequences were derived from whole blood, sampled at baseline. This TCR was recovered from an adult who was a healthcare worker with PCR-confirmed SARS-CoV-2 infection or an uninfected control (not recorded which). V usage is TRBV27 and J usage is TRBJ1-4; 8 positions match TRBD1. CDR3 sequence reads: CASKGQAFINEKLFF. CDR3 coding DNA: TGTGCCAGCAAGGGACAGGCCTTTATTAATGAAAAACTGTTTTTT.